The rows below give T cell receptor beta chains drawn from one sample of a study of CD8+ T cells in alopecia areata. Produced via immunoSEQ multiplex PCR; TCRdb's table is partial and in-frame only. Of 9,000 or so clones listed, roughly three fifths are singletons. Material: skin. The receptors stem from a human donor with alopecia areata. Both conserved end residues are part of each CDR3. The listing skips clone size in some rows; elsewhere it reads once, few, many or a size class.

>TRBJ2-1|TRBV5-1|.
CASSSHGGSSYNEQFF
>TRBJ2-5|TRBV2|few
CASLTGRAGETQYF
>TRBJ2-2|TRBV6-5|.
CASSYSYGNHGELFF
>TRBJ2-1|TRBV6-6|.
CASRLIAGTYNEQFF
>TRBJ2-7|TRBV4-3|.
CASSQETGTLTYEQYF
>TRBJ2-6|TRBV5-4|.
CASSPPGLNSGANVLTF
>TRBJ1-2|TRBV7-8|.
CASSLRGLGYGYTF
>TRBJ1-6|TRBV19|few
CASNLAITANNSPLHF
>TRBJ2-5|TRBV7-8|.
CASSLGFGTSVYETQYF
>TRBJ2-3|TRBV4-2|.
CASSHSGGESTDTQYF
>TRBJ2-7|TRBV7-8|.
CASSLNRDEQYF
>TRBJ2-1|TRBV30|.
CAWSVLPYTGSGRAGEQFF
>TRBJ2-4|TRBV2|.
CASSGAGAGAKNIQYF
>TRBJ2-2|TRBV7-2|.
CASSPWQRGSSTGELFF
>TRBJ2-7|TRBV9|.
CASSGQGAYEQYF
>TRBJ2-1|TRBV15|.
CATSREPGSGIYNEQFF
>TRBJ2-7|TRBV10-3|few
CAISEPSSYEQYF
>TRBJ2-3|TRBV7-2|.
CASSLATAWRADTQYF
>TRBJ1-1|TRBV9|.
CASSGWEGTEAFF
>TRBJ2-1|TRBV7-8|.
CASSLRTSGRPSYNEQFF
>TRBJ2-2|TRBV18|few
CASSPPGRNTGELFF
>TRBJ1-1|TRBV29-1|once
CSVPTAMNTEAFF
>TRBJ2-3|TRBV7-6|.
CASSSGSERGSDTQYF
>TRBJ1-2|TRBV7-2|.
CASSLVGQGYGYTF
>TRBJ1-1|TRBV2|few
CARTGKGIEAFF
>TRBJ2-1|TRBV6-1|.
CASSTGTSVKEQFF
>TRBJ2-2|TRBV7-2|few
CASRISGRAVGELFF
>TRBJ2-7|TRBV4-3|once
CASSQDGSGQLEQYF
>TRBJ2-5|TRBV18|few
CASSPKVGGSTETQYF
>TRBJ1-2|TRBV7-6|.
CASSLGGTGVRGYTF
>TRBJ2-1|TRBV29-1|.
CSVEVRSQSYNEQFF
>TRBJ2-2|TRBV7-2|few
CAIGDLGNTGELFF
>TRBJ2-5|TRBV7-8|.
CASSPRTGGIQETQYF
>TRBJ2-7|TRBV9|.
CASSLGTGSSYEQYF
>TRBJ1-1|TRBV10-3|.
CAISAGVISEAFF
>TRBJ1-1|TRBV2|.
CASTVQGTEAFF
>TRBJ2-6|TRBV5-1|.
CASSLGSETGANVLTF
>TRBJ2-7|TRBV15|once
CATSRAGSEQYF
>TRBJ2-1|TRBV2|.
CASSRRLGEQFF
>TRBJ2-2|TRBV5-4|.
CASSPKTGVAGELFF
>TRBJ2-7|TRBV5-1|.
CASSLMTSGDSSYEQYF
>TRBJ2-3|TRBV28|.
CATQGASTDTQYF
>TRBJ2-5|TRBV2|.
CASSPWLLRQETQYF
>TRBJ2-1|TRBV25-1|once
CASSVQGDEQFF
>TRBJ1-1|TRBV4-3|.
CASSQVAQGKTEAFF
>TRBJ2-1|TRBV2|few
CASSEFLGGGYNEQFF
>TRBJ2-3|TRBV7-2|.
CASSLAFSGGGGTDTQYF
>TRBJ2-3|TRBV5-1|.
CASSWRGDTQYF
>TRBJ2-7|TRBV5-1|.
CASSLEIQGSSAYEQYF
>TRBJ1-5|TRBV18|.
CASSPVGQGAGQPQHF
>TRBJ2-5|TRBV21-1|few
CASSKVTAQETQYF
>TRBJ2-7|TRBV7-3|.
CASSLVGQGYEQYF
>TRBJ1-1|TRBV11-2|.
CASSPRTGGRHTEAFF
>TRBJ2-7|TRBV4-1|medium-sized
CASSPRTSPGHVGEQYF